This TCR beta chain was retrieved from a study of blood T cell repertoires in COVID-19. Study summary: The samples span acute and convalescent COVID-19 from the United States, Italy and Spain. The analysed material was cDNA or gDNA that came from T cells, B-cell-depleted T cells, or PBMCs.

The trim removed 3 bases at V and 4 bases at J, leaving 3 bases unmatched. CDR1 is MNHNS and CDR2 is SASEGT in the germline V gene. The CDR3 sequence is 15 residues long. This clone was detected once. As originally analysed: Cell counts per sample came from amplifying reference gene primers. The assay was immunoSEQ multiplex PCR, and TCRdb's table has in-frame clones only and misses some. That table furnishes V, J and clone size, whereas the DNA furnished D and trimming. The sample has under 100,000 clones, 81% seen once; the top ten hold about 23%. Sequenced input: peripheral blood. This clonotype originated in a man older than 75 with active or convalescent COVID-19. J is TRBJ1-4 and V is TRBV6-1; 9 bases fit TRBD1. The CDR3, as DNA: TGTGCCAGCAGTGACCGGACAGGGGTTAATGAAAAACTGTTTTTT. This codes for CASSDRTGVNEKLFF.